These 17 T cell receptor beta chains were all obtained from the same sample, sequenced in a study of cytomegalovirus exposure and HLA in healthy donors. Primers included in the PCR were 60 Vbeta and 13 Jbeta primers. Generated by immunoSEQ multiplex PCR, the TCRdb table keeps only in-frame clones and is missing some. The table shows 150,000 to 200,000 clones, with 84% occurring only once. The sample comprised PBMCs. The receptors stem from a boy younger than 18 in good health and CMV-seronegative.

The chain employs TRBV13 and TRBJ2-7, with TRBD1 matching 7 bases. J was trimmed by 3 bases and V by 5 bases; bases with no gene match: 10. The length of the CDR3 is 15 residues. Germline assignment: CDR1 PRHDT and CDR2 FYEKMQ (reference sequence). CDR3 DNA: TGTGCCAGCAGCCACCGACAGGGAGACATCTACGAGCAGTACTTC. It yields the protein CASSHRQGDIYEQYF.

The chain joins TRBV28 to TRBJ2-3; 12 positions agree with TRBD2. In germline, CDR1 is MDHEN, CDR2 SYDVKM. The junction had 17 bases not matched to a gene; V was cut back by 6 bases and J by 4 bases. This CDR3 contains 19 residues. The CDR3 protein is CASRTSTSGRLNGPDTQYF. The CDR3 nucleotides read TGTGCCAGCAGGACCTCAACTAGCGGGAGGCTAAATGGGCCAGATACGCAGTATTTT.

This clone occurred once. CDR3 nucleotide sequence: TGTGCCTGGAGTGCAACAGGGGGCGTTAATGAAAAACTGTTTTTT. Protein product: CAWSATGGVNEKLFF. The chain couples TRBV30 to TRBJ1-4, with 9 positions matching TRBD1. The germline gives CDR1 GTSNPN, CDR2 SVGIG (reference sequence). The trim removed 1 base at V and 4 bases at J, leaving 4 bases unmatched. The CDR3 is 15 amino acids.

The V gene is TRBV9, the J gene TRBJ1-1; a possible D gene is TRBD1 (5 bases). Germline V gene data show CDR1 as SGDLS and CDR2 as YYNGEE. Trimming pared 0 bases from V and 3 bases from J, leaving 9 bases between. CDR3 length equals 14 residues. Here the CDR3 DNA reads TGTGCCAGCAGCGTAGCAGGGCCTGACACTGAAGCTTTCTTT. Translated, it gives CASSVAGPDTEAFF.

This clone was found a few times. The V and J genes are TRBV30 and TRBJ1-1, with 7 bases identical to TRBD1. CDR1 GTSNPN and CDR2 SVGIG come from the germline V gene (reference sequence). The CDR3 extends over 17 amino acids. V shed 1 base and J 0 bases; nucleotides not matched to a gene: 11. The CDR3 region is CAWSADRASFVNTEAFF. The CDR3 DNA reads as TGTGCCTGGAGTGCCGACAGGGCAAGCTTTGTGAACACTGAAGCTTTCTTT.

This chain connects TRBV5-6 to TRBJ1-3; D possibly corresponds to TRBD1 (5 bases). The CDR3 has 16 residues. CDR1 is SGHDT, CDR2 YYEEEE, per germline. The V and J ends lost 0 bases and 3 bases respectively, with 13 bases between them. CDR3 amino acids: CASSLGQGSSGNTIYF. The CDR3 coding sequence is TGTGCCAGCAGCTTGGGGCAGGGTTCAAGTGGAAACACCATATATTTT.

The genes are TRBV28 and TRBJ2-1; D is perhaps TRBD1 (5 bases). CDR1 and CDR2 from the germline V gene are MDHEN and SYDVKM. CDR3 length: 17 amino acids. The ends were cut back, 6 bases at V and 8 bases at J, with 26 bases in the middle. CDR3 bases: TGTGCCAGCAGCTCCCCCCCGGAGCAGGGTTTGTTTCATGAGCAGTTCTTC. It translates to CASSSPPEQGLFHEQFF.

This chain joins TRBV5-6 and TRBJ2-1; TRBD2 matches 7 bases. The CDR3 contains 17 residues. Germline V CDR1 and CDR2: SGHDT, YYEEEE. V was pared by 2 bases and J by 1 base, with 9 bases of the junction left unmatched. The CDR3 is CASSFRSGTGSYNEQFF. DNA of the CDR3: TGTGCCAGCAGCTTCAGAAGCGGGACGGGGTCCTACAATGAGCAGTTCTTC.

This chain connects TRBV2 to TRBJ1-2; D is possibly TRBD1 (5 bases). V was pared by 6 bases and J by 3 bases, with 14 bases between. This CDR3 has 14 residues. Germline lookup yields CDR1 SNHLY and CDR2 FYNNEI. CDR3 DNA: TGTGCCAGCAGACCGGACACGGGGGACTATGGCTACACCTTC. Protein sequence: CASRPDTGDYGYTF.

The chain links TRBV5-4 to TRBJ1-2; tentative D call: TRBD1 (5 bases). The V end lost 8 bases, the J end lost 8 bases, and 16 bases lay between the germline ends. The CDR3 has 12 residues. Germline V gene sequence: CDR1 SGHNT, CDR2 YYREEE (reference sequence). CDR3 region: CASSPGEFGYTF. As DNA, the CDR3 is TGTGCCAGTTCCCCGGGGGAATTCGGCTACACCTTC. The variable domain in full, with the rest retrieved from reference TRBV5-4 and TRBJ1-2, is ETGVTQSPTHLIKTRGQQVTLRCSSQSGHNTVSWYQQALGQGPQFIFQYYREEENGRGNFPPRFSGLQFPNYSSELNVNALELDDSALYLCASSPGEFGYTFGSGTRLTVV.

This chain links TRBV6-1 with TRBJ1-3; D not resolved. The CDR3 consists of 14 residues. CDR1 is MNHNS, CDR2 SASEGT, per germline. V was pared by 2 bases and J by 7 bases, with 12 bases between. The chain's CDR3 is CASSERDVGNTIYF. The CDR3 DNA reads TGTGCCAGCAGTGAACGGGATGTGGGGAACACCATATATTTT.

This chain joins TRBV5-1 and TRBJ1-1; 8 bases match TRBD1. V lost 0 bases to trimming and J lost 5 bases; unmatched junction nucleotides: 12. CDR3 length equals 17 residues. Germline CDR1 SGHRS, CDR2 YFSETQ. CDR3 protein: CASSLGHFGQGGTEAFF. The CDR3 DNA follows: TGCGCCAGCAGCTTGGGACATTTTGGACAGGGTGGAACTGAAGCTTTCTTT.

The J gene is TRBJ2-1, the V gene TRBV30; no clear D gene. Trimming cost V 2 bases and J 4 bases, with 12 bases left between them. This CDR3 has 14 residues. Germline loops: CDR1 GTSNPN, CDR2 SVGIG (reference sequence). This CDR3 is CAWSSPGIYNEQFF. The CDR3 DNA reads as TGTGCCTGGAGTTCACCAGGAATATACAATGAGCAGTTCTTC.

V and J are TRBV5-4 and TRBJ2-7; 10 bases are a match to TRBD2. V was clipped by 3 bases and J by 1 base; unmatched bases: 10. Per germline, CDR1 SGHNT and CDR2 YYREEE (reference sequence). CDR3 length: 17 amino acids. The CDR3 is CASSSRGSSGGSYEQYF. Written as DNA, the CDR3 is TGTGCCAGCAGCTCCCGGGGTTCTAGCGGGGGTTCCTACGAGCAGTACTTC.

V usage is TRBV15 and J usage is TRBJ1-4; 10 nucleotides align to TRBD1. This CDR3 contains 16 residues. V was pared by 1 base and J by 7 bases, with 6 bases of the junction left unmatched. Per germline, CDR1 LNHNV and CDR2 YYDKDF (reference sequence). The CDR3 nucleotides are TGTGCCACCAGCAGAGTAGGTGGACAGGGGGGTGAAAAACTGTTTTTT. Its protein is CATSRVGGQGGEKLFF.

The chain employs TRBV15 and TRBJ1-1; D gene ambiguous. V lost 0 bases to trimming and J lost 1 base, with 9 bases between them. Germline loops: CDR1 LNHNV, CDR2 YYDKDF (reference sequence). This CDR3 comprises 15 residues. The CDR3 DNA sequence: TGTGCCACCAGCAGAGATAGAGAACCGAACACTGAAGCTTTCTTT. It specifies CATSRDREPNTEAFF.

CDR3 sequence reads: CASSSPGLAGPSYEQYF. The CDR3 DNA reads TGTGCCAGCAGTTCCCCGGGACTAGCGGGACCCTCCTACGAGCAGTACTTC. The chain is built from TRBV28 and TRBJ2-7; 13 bases match TRBD2. J lost 0 bases, V lost 4 bases, and 6 bases had no gene match. Germline lookup yields CDR1 MDHEN and CDR2 SYDVKM. CDR3 size: 17 residues.